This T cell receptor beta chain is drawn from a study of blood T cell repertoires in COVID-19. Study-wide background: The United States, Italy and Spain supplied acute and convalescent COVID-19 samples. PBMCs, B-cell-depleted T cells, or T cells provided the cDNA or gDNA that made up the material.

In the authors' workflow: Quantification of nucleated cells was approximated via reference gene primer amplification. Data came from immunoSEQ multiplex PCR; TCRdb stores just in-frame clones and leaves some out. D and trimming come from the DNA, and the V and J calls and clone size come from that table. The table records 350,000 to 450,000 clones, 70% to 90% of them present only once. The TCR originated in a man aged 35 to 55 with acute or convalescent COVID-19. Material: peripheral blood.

CDR3 coding DNA: TGTGCCAGCAGCGTGGGGACAGGGGATCTAGATACGCAGTATTTT. Translated, it gives CASSVGTGDLDTQYF. V and J are TRBV28 and TRBJ2-3, with 10 nucleotides matching TRBD1. Germline lookup yields CDR1 MDHEN and CDR2 SYDVKM. The J segment lost 5 bases and the V segment lost 6 bases, leaving 8 bases of the junction unmatched. There are 15 residues in the CDR3.